The clone carrying this T cell receptor (beta chain) was counted ten times or more. The antigen remains undetermined. This sample is part of a study of early T cells in non-severe SARS-CoV-2 infection. Study background: The chains were unpaired, and the sequenced material was bulk RNA from unsorted whole blood. Study results and caveats: VDJdb matching favored anti-spike CD8 responses, missing private and CD4 specificities.

Tagging with unique molecular identifiers was applied to individual cDNA molecules. A single record per CDR3 protein comes from TCRdb applying MiXCR to the 5' RACE reads. Seen here are 30,000 or so distinct CDR3 sequences, over 3.5% observed once, and the top ten hold 5.5% to 7.5%. The germline V gene encodes CDR1 LGHDT and CDR2 YNNKEL (reference sequence). The CDR3 consists of 13 residues. V was pared by 4 bases and J by 4 bases, with 8 bases between. The V call is TRBV3-1, the J call TRBJ1-3; possibly TRBD1 for D (5 bases). Sequenced input: whole blood. This clonotype was obtained from an adult who was a healthcare worker with PCR-confirmed SARS-CoV-2 infection or an uninfected control (not recorded which). The CDR3 DNA follows: TGTGCCAGCAGCCCGGGACGAGGAAACACCATATATTTT. Its protein product is CASSPGRGNTIYF.